Listed here is a single T cell receptor (beta chain). Its target is not known. The sample is drawn from a study of human T cells and chemical hapten exposure. The CDR3 has 13 residues. Germline V gene lookup returns CDR1 SNHLY and CDR2 FYNNEI. V was pared by 5 bases and J by 0 bases, with 7 bases between. Study results and limitations: PT1 expanded TCR numbers tracked positively with patch test score.

Indicated time point: patch test 3, about 24 weeks after DPC sensitization. Treatment defined: therapeutic diphenylcyclopropenone sensitization with weekly scalp DPC. Sequencing started from total RNA isolated from unfractionated whole blood. TCRdb analysed the RACE reads with MiXCR anew, one entry per CDR3 protein. The data show just under 65,000 distinct CDR3 sequences, with about 10% seen just once and around 2.1% held by the top ten. The chain uses TRBV2 and TRBJ1-1; possible D gene TRBD1, 5 bases. The clonotype originates from a woman younger than 45 with alopecia areata. Some clones in this sample may be carry-over from other donors' samples. The source was whole blood, collected in connection with sensitization to the hapten diphenylcyclopropenone (DPC). CDR3 loop: CASSWGLNTEAFF. Here the CDR3 DNA reads TGTGCCAGCAGTTGGGGCCTGAACACTGAAGCTTTCTTT.